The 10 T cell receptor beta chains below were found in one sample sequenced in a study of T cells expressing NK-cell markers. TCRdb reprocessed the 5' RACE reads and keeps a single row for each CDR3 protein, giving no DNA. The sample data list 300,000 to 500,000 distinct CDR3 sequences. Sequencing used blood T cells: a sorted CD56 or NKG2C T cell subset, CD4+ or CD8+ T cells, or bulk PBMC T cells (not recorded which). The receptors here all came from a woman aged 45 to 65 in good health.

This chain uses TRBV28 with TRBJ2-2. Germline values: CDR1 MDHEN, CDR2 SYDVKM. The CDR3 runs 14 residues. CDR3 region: CASSPVGVTGELFF.

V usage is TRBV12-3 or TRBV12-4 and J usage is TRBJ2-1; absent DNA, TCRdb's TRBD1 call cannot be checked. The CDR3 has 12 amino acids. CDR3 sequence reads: CASSQFREQQFF.

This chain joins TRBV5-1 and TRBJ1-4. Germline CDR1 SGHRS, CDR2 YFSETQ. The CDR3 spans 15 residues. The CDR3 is CASSSVGGPNEKLFF.

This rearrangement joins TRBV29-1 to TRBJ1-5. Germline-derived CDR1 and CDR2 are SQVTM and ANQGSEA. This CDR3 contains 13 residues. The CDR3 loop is CSVGAASDQPQHF.

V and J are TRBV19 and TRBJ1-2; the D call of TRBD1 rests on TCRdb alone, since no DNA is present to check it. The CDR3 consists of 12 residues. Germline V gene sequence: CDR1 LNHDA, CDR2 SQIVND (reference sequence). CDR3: CASRVTGSGYTF.

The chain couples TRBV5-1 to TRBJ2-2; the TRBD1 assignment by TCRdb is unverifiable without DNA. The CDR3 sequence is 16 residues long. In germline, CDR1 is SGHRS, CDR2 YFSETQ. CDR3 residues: CASSWTDRVTTGELFF.

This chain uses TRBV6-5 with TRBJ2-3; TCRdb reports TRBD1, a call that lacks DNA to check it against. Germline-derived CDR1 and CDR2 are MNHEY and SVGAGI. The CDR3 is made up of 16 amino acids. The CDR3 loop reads CASKGQVGGTSDTQYF.

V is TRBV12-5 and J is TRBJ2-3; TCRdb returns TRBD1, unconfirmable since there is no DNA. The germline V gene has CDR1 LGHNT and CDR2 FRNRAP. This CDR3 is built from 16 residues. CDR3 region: CASQWAAVSSTDTQYF.

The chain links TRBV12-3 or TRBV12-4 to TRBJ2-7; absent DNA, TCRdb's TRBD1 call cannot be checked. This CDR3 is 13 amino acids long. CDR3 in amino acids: CATSRDGSYEQYF.

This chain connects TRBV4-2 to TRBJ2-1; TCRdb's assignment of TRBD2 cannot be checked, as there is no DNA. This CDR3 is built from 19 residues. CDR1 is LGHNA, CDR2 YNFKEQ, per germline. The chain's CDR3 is CASSQLGASGRAKANEQFF.